These 13 T cell receptor beta chains share one sample of origin, sequenced in a study of blood T cell repertoires in COVID-19. Some clones are missing from TCRdb's copy, which holds only in-frame ones; the method was immunoSEQ multiplex PCR. This table has roughly 200,000 clones, 80% to 90% appearing once. Sequencing input: peripheral blood. The origin of the receptors is a human donor with active or convalescent COVID-19. The donor label of this sample is uncertain.

The CDR3 sequence: CASSPSQGKGYGYTF. CDR3 nucleotide sequence: TGCGCCAGCAGCCCTTCACAGGGAAAGGGCTATGGCTACACCTTC. This chain joins TRBV4-1 and TRBJ1-2; D possibly corresponds to TRBD1 (6 bases). V lost 4 bases, J lost 4 bases, and 16 bases lay in between. This CDR3 region has 15 residues. The germline V gene has CDR1 MGHRA and CDR2 YSYEKL.

The J gene is TRBJ2-2, the V gene TRBV6-1; D unresolved. Germline V CDR1 and CDR2: MNHNS, SASEGT. The CDR3 contains 14 residues. Trimming took 0 bases from V and 6 from J, leaving 8 bases between them. CDR3: CASSEAGVAGELFF. The CDR3 bases are TGTGCCAGCAGTGAAGCAGGAGTGGCCGGGGAGCTGTTTTTT.

This clone was counted a single time. The chain joins TRBV2 to TRBJ2-5; 7 bases map to TRBD2. This CDR3 is built from 13 residues. The junction had 3 bases not matched to a gene; V was cut back by 4 bases and J by 4 bases. In germline, CDR1 is SNHLY, CDR2 FYNNEI. As DNA, the CDR3 is TGTGCCAGCAGTGGGCCGGGAGGAGAGACCCAGTACTTC. It encodes CASSGPGGETQYF.

The chain carries TRBV11-3 and TRBJ2-7, with TRBD2 matching over 8 bases. Germline lookup yields CDR1 SGHNT and CDR2 YENEEA. The V gene end was trimmed by 1 base and the J gene end by 1 base; junction bases not matched to a gene: 0. This CDR3 comprises 14 residues. The chain's CDR3 is CASSLVAGSYEQYF. The CDR3 region has the DNA TGTGCCAGCAGCTTAGTAGCGGGATCCTACGAGCAGTACTTC.

V gene TRBV3-1 (or the pseudogene TRBV3-2) combines with J gene TRBJ2-3; 7 positions agree with TRBD2. The germline gives CDR1 LGHDT, CDR2 YNNKEL (reference sequence). With V trimmed by 4 bases and J by 0 bases, 7 bases remained unmatched. The CDR3 runs to 16 residues. The chain's CDR3 is CASSLRGLTSTDTQYF. Written as DNA, the CDR3 is TGTGCCAGCAGCCTACGGGGACTAACTAGCACAGATACGCAGTATTTT.

In its sample, this clone was seen a few times. The chain uses TRBV11-2 and TRBJ2-2; D might be TRBD2 (5 bases). This CDR3 is 13 amino acids long. The germline V and J ends were trimmed by 7 bases and 1 base, with 7 bases remaining between them. Germline CDR1 SGHAT, CDR2 FQNNGV. CDR3 nucleotides: TGTGCCAGCATACGGGGGAACACCGGGGAGCTGTTTTTT. Amino acid sequence: CASIRGNTGELFF.

CDR3 loop: CSVGFPGQKDGYTF. The CDR3, as DNA: TGCAGCGTTGGATTCCCCGGACAGAAGGATGGCTACACCTTC. The rearrangement joins TRBV29-1 to TRBJ1-2; maybe TRBD1 (6 bases). Germline lookup yields CDR1 SQVTM and CDR2 ANQGSEA. V lost 4 bases and J 6 bases, leaving 18 bases between the germline ends. The CDR3 is 14 residues long. Combining the CDR3 with reference TRBV29-1 and TRBJ1-2 gives the whole variable domain SAVISQKPSRDICQRGTSLTIQCQVDSQVTMMFWYRQQPGQSLTLIATANQGSEATYESGFVIDKFPISRPNLTFSTLTVSNMSPEDSSIYLCSVGFPGQKDGYTFGSGTRLTVV.

This clone has a handful of counts. This chain connects TRBV6-1 to TRBJ2-7, with TRBD2 matching 10 bases. This CDR3 spans 17 amino acids. The V segment lost 1 base and the J segment 7 bases; nucleotides outside the gene matches: 13. Per germline, CDR1 MNHNS and CDR2 SASEGT. CDR3 loop: CASSEEISGGLLWEQYF. CDR3 sequence (DNA): TGTGCCAGCAGTGAAGAGATTAGCGGGGGGCTTCTTTGGGAGCAGTACTTC.

This chain joins TRBV4-2 and TRBJ1-6, with TRBD1 identical over 11 bases. V lost 0 bases to trimming and J lost 0 bases; unmatched junction nucleotides: 7. CDR3 size: 20 residues. Germline V lookup: CDR1 LGHNA, CDR2 YNFKEQ. In DNA, the CDR3 is TGTGCCAGCAGCCAAGAACCCGGACAGGGGGCACGCTCCTATAATTCACCCCTCCACTTT. This gives the protein CASSQEPGQGARSYNSPLHF.

This clone was detected only a few times. The chain couples TRBV6-5 to TRBJ1-2; TRBD1 might be the D (6 bases). This CDR3 has 14 amino acids. From germline, CDR1 is MNHEY and CDR2 SVGAGI. V gave up 7 bases and J gave up 8 bases, with 20 bases separating them. The CDR3 loop is CASTHRGGAGGYTF. For the CDR3, the DNA is TGTGCCAGCACCCACCGGGGGGGCGCCGGAGGCTACACCTTC.

The chain joins TRBV11-2 to TRBJ1-4; D perhaps matches TRBD1 (6 bases). Trimming took 4 bases from V and 7 from J, leaving 10 bases between them. Germline V gene data show CDR1 as SGHAT and CDR2 as FQNNGV. The CDR3 runs to 13 residues. The CDR3 spells CASSSGQREKLFF. CDR3 DNA sequence: TGTGCCAGCAGCTCAGGACAGCGTGAAAAACTGTTTTTT. The variable domain in full, with the rest retrieved from reference TRBV11-2 and TRBJ1-4, is EAGVAQSPRYKIIEKRQSVAFWCNPISGHATLYWYQQILGQGPKLLIQFQNNGVVDDSQLPKDRFSAERLKGVDSTLKIQPAKLEDSAVYLCASSSGQREKLFFGSGTQLSVL.

This chain connects TRBV28 to TRBJ1-2, with TRBD1 identical over 9 bases. V was clipped by 7 bases and J by 8 bases; unmatched bases: 8. Germline loops: CDR1 MDHEN, CDR2 SYDVKM. The CDR3 is 13 amino acids. CDR3 sequence (DNA): TGTGCCAGCATCACGGGACAGGGCGGCGGCTACACCTTC. Residues: CASITGQGGGYTF.

V usage is TRBV2 and J usage is TRBJ2-5, with D unclear. V shed 7 bases and J shed 4 bases, with 19 bases lying between them. There are 15 residues in the CDR3. Looked up from germline, CDR1 is SNHLY and CDR2 is FYNNEI. The CDR3 DNA follows: TGTGCCAGCATGGCATATTCGAGGAGAGGAGAGACCCAGTACTTC. Translation gives CASMAYSRRGETQYF.